This T cell receptor (beta chain) was profiled in a study of siplizumab effects on memory and regulatory T cells. Study-wide background: Paired mixed lymphocyte reactions were set up, with siplizumab at roughly 0.91 ug/mL or without drug. Whole-study results and caveats: Treg-derived clones made up an average of approximately 70% of mappable alloreactive CD4+ clones with siplizumab and over 25% in controls. Only a minor fraction of alloreactive clones mapped to unstimulated subsets. Greater diversity than memory cells seemed evident in naive T cells, which also appeared to be major alloresponse contributors.

TCRdb keeps only in-frame clones here, not all; method: immunoSEQ multiplex PCR. The sample holds roughly 5,300 clones, approximately 50% seen once. Researchers cocultured the mixed lymphocyte reaction cells at 37°C for approximately six days. With respect to this clone: As yet, its antigen is unknown.

CDR1 and CDR2 from the germline V gene are SGHVS and FNYEAQ. The CDR3 extends over 14 amino acids. Trimming cost V 1 base and J 6 bases, with 9 bases left between them. The sequenced sample was CFSE-low (dividing) CD8+ T cells sorted from an allogeneic mixed lymphocyte reaction. The rearrangement uses TRBV7-6 and TRBJ2-2; no clear D. This TCR was sampled from a human donor in good health; the cells came from an allogeneic mixed lymphocyte reaction. Some clones in this sample may be carry-over from other donors' samples. This chain's CDR3 is CASSLDTMPGELFF. Written as DNA, the CDR3 is TGTGCCAGCAGCTTAGATACGATGCCCGGGGAGCTGTTTTTT.